This entry is about one TCR beta chain. The germline gives CDR1 SNHLY, CDR2 FYNNEI. The V and J ends lost 2 bases and 4 bases respectively, with 12 bases between them. CDR3 size: 14 residues. The sample belongs to a study of blood T cell repertoires in COVID-19. Study-wide context: Collection of acute and convalescent COVID-19 samples took place in the United States, Italy and Spain. PBMCs, B-cell-depleted T cells, or T cells were the source of the cDNA or gDNA that made up the material.

Original methodology: Estimates of nucleated cell counts were drawn from the amplification of reference gene primers. Assay used: immunoSEQ multiplex PCR; TCRdb lists only in-frame clones, some missing. Clone size and V and J calls were adopted from that table, with D and trimming inferred from the DNA. This sample carries about 190,000 clones, around 90% of them seen once, and the ten largest clones take approximately 6.7%. The receptor comes from a man in his forties with acute or convalescent COVID-19. The J gene is TRBJ2-7, the V gene TRBV2; D unclear. Sequencing input: peripheral blood. CDR3 in amino acids: CASSELGRSYEQYF. In nucleotides, the CDR3 is TGTGCCAGCAGTGAACTGGGCCGATCGTACGAGCAGTACTTC. The full variable domain, completed using reference TRBV2 and TRBJ2-7, is EPEVTQTPSHQVTQMGQEVILRCVPISNHLYFYWYRQILGQKVEFLVSFYNNEISEKSEIFDDQFSVERPDGSNFTLKIRSTKLEDSAMYFCASSELGRSYEQYFGPGTRLTVT.